This note documents a single T cell receptor (beta chain) sequence. The data were obtained in a study of identifying expanded T cells in peripheral blood. Germline assignment: CDR1 SGHTA and CDR2 FQGTGA. V was pared by 1 base and J by 5 bases, with 0 bases of the junction left unmatched. CDR3 length equals 15 residues. No infections or other immune events were documented during collection. Produced via immunoSEQ multiplex PCR; TCRdb's table is partial and in-frame only. Seen here are tens of thousands of clones, about 91% observed once, and the top ten hold roughly 4.2%. This receptor was taken from a person between 18 and 69 years old in good health. This chain uses TRBV7-3 with TRBJ2-1, with 12 bases aligning to TRBD2. Material: blood. CDR3 DNA sequence: TGTGCCAGCAGCTTAAGACTAGCGGGAGACAATGAGCAGTTCTTC. It codes for CASSLRLAGDNEQFF. The full variable domain, with the rest looked up from reference TRBV7-3 and TRBJ2-1, is GAGVSQTPSNKVTEKGKYVELRCDPISGHTALYWYRQSLGQGPEFLIYFQGTGAADDSGLPNDRFFAVRPEGSVSTLKIQRTERGDSAVYLCASSLRLAGDNEQFFGPGTRLTVL.